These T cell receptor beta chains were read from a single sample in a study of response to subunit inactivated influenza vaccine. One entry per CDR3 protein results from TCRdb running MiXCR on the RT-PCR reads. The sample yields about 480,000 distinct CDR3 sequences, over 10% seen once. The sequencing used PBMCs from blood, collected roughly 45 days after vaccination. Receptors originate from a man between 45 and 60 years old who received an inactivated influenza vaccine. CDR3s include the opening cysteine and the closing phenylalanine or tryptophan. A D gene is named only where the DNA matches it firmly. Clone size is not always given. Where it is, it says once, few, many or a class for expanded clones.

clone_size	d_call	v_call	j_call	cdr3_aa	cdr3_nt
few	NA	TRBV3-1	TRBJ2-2	CASSPDSYTGELFF	TGTGCCAGCAGCCCGGACTCTTACACCGGGGAGCTGTTTTTT
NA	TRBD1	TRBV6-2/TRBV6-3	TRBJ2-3	CASSYARTGTDTQYF	TGTGCCAGCAGTTACGCTAGGACAGGGACAGATACGCAGTATTTT
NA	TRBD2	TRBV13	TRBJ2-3	CASSPDSGMSTDTQYF	TGTGCCAGCAGCCCTGATAGCGGGATGAGCACAGATACGCAGTATTTT
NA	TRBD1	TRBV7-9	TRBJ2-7	CASSYRGGEQYF	TGTGCCAGCAGCTACAGGGGTGGCGAGCAGTACTTC
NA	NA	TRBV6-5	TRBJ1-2	CASSFGTLGYGYTF	TGTGCCAGCAGTTTCGGGACCCTGGGGTATGGCTACACCTTC
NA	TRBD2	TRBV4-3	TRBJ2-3	CASSQERDSGGADTQYF	TGCGCCAGCAGCCAAGAACGGGACTCCGGGGGGGCAGATACGCAGTATTTT
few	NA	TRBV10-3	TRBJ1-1	CATIGEDTEAFF	TGTGCCACCATCGGGGAGGACACTGAAGCTTTCTTT
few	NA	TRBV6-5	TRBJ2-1	CASSIQGHNEQFF	TGTGCCAGCAGTATACAGGGACACAATGAGCAGTTCTTC
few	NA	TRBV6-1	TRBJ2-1	CASTVTFYNEQFF	TGTGCCAGCACAGTGACCTTCTACAATGAGCAGTTCTTC
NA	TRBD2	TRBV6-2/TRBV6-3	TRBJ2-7	CASSYFQGGTSGRAYEQYF	TGTGCCAGCAGTTACTTCCAGGGGGGGACTAGCGGGAGAGCCTACGAGCAGTACTTC